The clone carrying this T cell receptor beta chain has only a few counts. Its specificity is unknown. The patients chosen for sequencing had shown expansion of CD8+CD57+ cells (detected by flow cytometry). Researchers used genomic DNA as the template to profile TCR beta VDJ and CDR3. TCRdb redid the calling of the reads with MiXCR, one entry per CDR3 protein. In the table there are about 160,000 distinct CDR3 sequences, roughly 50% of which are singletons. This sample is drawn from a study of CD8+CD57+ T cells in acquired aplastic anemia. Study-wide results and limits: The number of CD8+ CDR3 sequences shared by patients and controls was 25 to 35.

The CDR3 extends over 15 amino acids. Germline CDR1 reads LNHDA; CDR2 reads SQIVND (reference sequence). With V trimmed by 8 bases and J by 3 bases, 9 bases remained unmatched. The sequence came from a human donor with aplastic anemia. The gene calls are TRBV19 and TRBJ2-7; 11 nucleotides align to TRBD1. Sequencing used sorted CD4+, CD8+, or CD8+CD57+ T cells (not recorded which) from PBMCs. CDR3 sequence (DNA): TGTGCCAGTCAAGCTTCCGGGACAGGGGGCTACGAGCAGTACTTC. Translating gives CASQASGTGGYEQYF.